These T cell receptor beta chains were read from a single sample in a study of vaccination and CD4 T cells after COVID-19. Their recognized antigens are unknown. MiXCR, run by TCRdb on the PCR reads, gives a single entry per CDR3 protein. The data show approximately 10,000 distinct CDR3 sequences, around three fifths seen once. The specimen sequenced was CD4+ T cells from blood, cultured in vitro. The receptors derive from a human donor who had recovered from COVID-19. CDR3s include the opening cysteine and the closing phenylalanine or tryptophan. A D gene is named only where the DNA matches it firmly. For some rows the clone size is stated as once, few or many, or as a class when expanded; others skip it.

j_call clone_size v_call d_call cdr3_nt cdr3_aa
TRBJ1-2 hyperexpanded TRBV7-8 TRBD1 TGTGCCAGCAGCTTAGTTTCAGGGGGCTATGGCTACACCTTC CASSLVSGGYGYTF
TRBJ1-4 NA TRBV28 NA TGTGCCAGCTCTCTCGCACAGAATGAAAAACTGTTTTTT CASSLAQNEKLFF
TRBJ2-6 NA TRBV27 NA TGTGCCAGCAGTTTACATTGGACTACTGGGGCCAACGTCCTGACTTTC CASSLHWTTGANVLTF
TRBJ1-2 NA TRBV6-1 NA TGTGCCAGCAGCTTCCTTGACCGAAGGGGAGGCTACACCTTC CASSFLDRRGGYTF
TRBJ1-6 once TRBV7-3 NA TGTGCCAGCAGTTCACAGGGAGGGAATTCACCCCTCCACTTT CASSSQGGNSPLHF
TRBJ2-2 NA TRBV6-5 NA TGTGCCAGCAGTTACGGAACAGGATTCACCGGGGAGCTGTTTTTT CASSYGTGFTGELFF
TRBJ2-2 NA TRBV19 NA TGTGCCAGTACCGATTGGGGACCGAATCATCTCACCGGGGAGCTGTTTTTT CASTDWGPNHLTGELFF
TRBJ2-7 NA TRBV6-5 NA TGTGCCAGCAGTTACTTTAGGACGCTGAAGGGTGAGGAGCAGTACTTC CASSYFRTLKGEEQYF
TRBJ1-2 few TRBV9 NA TGTGCCAGCAGCGTAGGGGTGGCCCGCTATGGCTACACCTTC CASSVGVARYGYTF
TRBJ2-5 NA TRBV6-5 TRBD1 TGTGCCAGCAGTTCCAGGGGGTCAGAGACCCAGTACTTC CASSSRGSETQYF
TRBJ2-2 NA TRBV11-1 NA TGTGCCAGCAGCTCCGGGTTGACCACCGGGGAGCTGTTTTTT CASSSGLTTGELFF
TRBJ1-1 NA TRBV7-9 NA TGTGCCAGCAGCTTATCGCGGCCACCACCACAATTAAGGCGTGACACTGAAGCTTTCTTT CASSLSRPPPQLRRDTEAFF
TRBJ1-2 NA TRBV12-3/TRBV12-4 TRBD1 TGTGCCAGCATCAAGACAGGGGCCCTCTATGGCTACACCTTC CASIKTGALYGYTF
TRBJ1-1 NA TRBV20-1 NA TGCAGTGCTAGTGATACAGGGAGCGGGGACACTGAAGCTTTCTTT CSASDTGSGDTEAFF
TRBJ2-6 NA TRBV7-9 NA TGTGCCAGCAGCTATCAGAGCTCTGGGGCCAACGTCCTGACTTTC CASSYQSSGANVLTF
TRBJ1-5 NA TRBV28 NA TGTGCCAGCAGGCCAAGTTGGGGGTCCGGTGGTCAGCCCCAGCATTTT CASRPSWGSGGQPQHF
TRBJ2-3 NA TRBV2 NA TGTGCCAGCACCACCGGACCTCGACAAACGCAGTATTTT CASTTGPRQTQYF
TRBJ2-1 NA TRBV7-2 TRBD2 TGTGCCAGCAGCTTAGTAATCTGGGGGACTAGTTCAGGAAATGAGCAGTTCTTC CASSLVIWGTSSGNEQFF
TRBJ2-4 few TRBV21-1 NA TGTGCCAGCAGCAAATTGCAAAGGGGAAGGGGACTTAAAAACATTCAGTACTTC CASSKLQRGRGLKNIQYF
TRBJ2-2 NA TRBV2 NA TGTGCCAGCAGCCTACAGGGCTCGGCCGGGGAGCTGTTTTTT CASSLQGSAGELFF
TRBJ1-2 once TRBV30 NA TGTGCCTGGAGTGCACTGGGGACTATGCGGTATGGCTACACCTTC CAWSALGTMRYGYTF
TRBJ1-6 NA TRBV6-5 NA TGTGCCAGCAGTTACTCTGCGTTGGGGTCCTCCTATTCACCCCTCCACTTT CASSYSALGSSYSPLHF
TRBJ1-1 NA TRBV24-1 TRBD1 TGTGCCACCTGGGGACAGGGGTCTGAAGCTGAAGCTTTCTTT CATWGQGSEAEAFF
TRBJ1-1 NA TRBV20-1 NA TGCAGTGCTAGAGTAGGGCTAGGCACTGAAGCTTTCTTT CSARVGLGTEAFF
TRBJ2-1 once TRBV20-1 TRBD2 TGCAGTGCTAGGCTAGCGGGGGGCCCTAGCTCCTACAATGAGCAGTTCTTC CSARLAGGPSSYNEQFF
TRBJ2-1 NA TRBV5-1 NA TGCGCCAGCAGCACCCCAGGCAATGAGCAGTTCTTC CASSTPGNEQFF
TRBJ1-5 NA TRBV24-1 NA TGTGCCACCAGTGCGGGGGGCAGTCAGCCCCAGCATTTT CATSAGGSQPQHF
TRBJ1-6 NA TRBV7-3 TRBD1 TGTGCCAGCAGCCCCGGCAGGGGGCCTTCACCCCTCCACTTT CASSPGRGPSPLHF
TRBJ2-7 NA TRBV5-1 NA TGCGCCAGCAGCCAGAGCCTAGACTCCTTCTACGAGCAGTACTTC CASSQSLDSFYEQYF
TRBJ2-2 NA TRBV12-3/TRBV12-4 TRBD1 TGTGCCAGCAGGGAACGGGGACAGGGGAGGACCGGGGAGCTGTTTTTT CASRERGQGRTGELFF
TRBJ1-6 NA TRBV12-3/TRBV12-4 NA TGTGCCAGCAGTTTAGCTGGCAGGCGGAATTCACCCCTCCACTTT CASSLAGRRNSPLHF
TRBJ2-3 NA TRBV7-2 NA TGTGCCAGCAACGACCAAAGCACAGATACGCAGTATTTT CASNDQSTDTQYF
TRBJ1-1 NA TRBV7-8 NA TGTGCCAGCAGCTTAGTAGGGGGGATGAACACTGAAGCTTTCTTT CASSLVGGMNTEAFF
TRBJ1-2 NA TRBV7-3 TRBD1 TGTGCCAGCAGCACCGGACAGGGAAGTAGCTATGGCTACACCTTC CASSTGQGSSYGYTF
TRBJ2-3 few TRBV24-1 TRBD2 TGTGCCACCAGTAGTACTAGCGGGGGAACAGATACGCAGTATTTT CATSSTSGGTDTQYF
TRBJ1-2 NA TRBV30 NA TGTGCCTGGTCCCCCAGGGAGAACTATGGCTACACCTTC CAWSPRENYGYTF
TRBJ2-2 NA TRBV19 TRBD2 TGTGCCGGTGGGACTAGCGGAACCACCGGGGAGCTGTTTTTT CAGGTSGTTGELFF
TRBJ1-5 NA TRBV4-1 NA TGCGCCAGCAGCCAAACGTTGATAGTTCAGCCCCAGCATTTT CASSQTLIVQPQHF
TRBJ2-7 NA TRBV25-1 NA TGTGCCAGCAGTGAATTAGGGGCCTCCTACGAGCAGTACTTC CASSELGASYEQYF
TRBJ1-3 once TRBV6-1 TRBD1 TGTGCCAGCAGTGGGACAGGTTTATCTGGAAACACCATATATTTT CASSGTGLSGNTIYF
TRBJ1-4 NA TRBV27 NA TGTGCCAGCAGTTTATCGCAGGACTCAGTTTTTGAAAAACTGTTTTTT CASSLSQDSVFEKLFF
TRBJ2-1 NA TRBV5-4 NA TGTGCCAGCAGCTCCAGACAGTTGGTAAATGAGCAGTTCTTC CASSSRQLVNEQFF
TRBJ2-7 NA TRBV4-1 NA TGCGCCAGCAGCCAAGTTTTTATTGGCAGGGTCAACGAGCAGTACTTC CASSQVFIGRVNEQYF
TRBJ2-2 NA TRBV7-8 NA TGTGCCAGCTCGACCGGGGAGCTGTTTTTT CASSTGELFF
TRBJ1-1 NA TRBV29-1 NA TGCAGCGTTGAGAAAGGGGCTGAAGCTTTCTTT CSVEKGAEAFF
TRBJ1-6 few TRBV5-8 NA TGTGCCAGCAGCGCGATGCCCCCTAATTCACCCCTCCACTTT CASSAMPPNSPLHF
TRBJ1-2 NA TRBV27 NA TGTGCCAGCAGGGGGGGGAGTTGGGCGTATAACTATGGCTACACCTTC CASRGGSWAYNYGYTF
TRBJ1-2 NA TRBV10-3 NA TGTGCCATCAGTGAGGTGGCCGGCGGCTACACCTTC CAISEVAGGYTF
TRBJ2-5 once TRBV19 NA TGTGCCAGTAGTATAAATAAAGCACGGGAGACCCAGTACTTC CASSINKARETQYF
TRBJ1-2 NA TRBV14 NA TGTGCCAGCAGCCAACACCTCTTACAATCCTTCTCAGGTGGCTACACCTTC CASSQHLLQSFSGGYTF
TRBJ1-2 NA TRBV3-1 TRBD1 TGTGCCAGCAGCCAAGCGGGACAGAACTATGGCTACACCTTC CASSQAGQNYGYTF
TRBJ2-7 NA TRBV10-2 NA TGCGCCAGCCACGCGGCGACCTACGAGCAGTACTTC CASHAATYEQYF
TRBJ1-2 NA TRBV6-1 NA TGTGCCAGCAGGGCTCCCCAAGGGCAGACCTATGGCTACACCTTC CASRAPQGQTYGYTF
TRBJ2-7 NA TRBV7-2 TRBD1 TGTGCCAGCAGCCCGGACAGGGGGAGATACGAGCAGTACTTC CASSPDRGRYEQYF
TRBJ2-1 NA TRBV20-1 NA TGCAGTGCTAGCGGGAGCCCCTACAATGAGCAGTTCTTC CSASGSPYNEQFF
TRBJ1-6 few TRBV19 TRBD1 TGTGGGGCGGGACAGGGAAGGTGGAATTCACCCCTCCACTTT CGAGQGRWNSPLHF
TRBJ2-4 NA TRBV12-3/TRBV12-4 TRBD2 TGTGCCAGCAGTTCCGGGACTAGCGGGGGGGGTACCAAAAACATTCAGTACTTC CASSSGTSGGGTKNIQYF
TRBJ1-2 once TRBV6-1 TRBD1 TGTGCCAGCAGAACAGGGGAATACTATGGCTACACCTTC CASRTGEYYGYTF
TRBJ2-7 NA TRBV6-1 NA TGTGCCAGCAGCCCCGCCCAGTACGAGCAGTACTTC CASSPAQYEQYF
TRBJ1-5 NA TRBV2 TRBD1 TGTGCCAGCAGTTTACAGGGGACCTATAGCAATCAGCCCCAGCATTTT CASSLQGTYSNQPQHF